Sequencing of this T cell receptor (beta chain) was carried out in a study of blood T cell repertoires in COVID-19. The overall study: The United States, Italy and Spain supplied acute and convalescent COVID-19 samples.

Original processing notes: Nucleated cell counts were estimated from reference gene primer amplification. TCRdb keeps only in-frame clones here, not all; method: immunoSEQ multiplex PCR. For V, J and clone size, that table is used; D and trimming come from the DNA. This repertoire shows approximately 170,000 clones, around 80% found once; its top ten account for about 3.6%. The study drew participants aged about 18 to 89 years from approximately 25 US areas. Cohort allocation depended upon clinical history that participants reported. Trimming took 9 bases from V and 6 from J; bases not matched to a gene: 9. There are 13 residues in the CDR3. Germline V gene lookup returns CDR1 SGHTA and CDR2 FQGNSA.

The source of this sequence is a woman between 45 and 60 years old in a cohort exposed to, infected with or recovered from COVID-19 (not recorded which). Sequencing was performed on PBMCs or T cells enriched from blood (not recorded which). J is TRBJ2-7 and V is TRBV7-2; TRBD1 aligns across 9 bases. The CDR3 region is CASTRQGVPEQYF. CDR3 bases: TGTGCCAGTACTCGACAGGGGGTCCCCGAGCAGTACTTC.